The next 18 T cell receptor beta chains were all read from a single sample in a study of blood T cell repertoires in COVID-19. Here immunoSEQ multiplex PCR was the method, and the copy in TCRdb shows in-frame clones only, minus some. Altogether about 130,000 clones are present, around nine tenths being singletons, with the ten largest covering around 4.2%. Sequencing was carried out using peripheral blood. The receptor source for this set is a man in his fifties or sixties with COVID-19, enrolled during active disease.

The chain couples TRBV28 to TRBJ1-5; possible D gene TRBD1, 5 bases. The V and J ends lost 6 bases and 6 bases respectively, with 21 bases between them. Germline CDR1 and CDR2: MDHEN and SYDVKM. This CDR3 has 16 amino acids. The CDR3 loop is CASRPQGEGGGQPQHF. The CDR3 DNA reads TGTGCCAGCAGACCCCAGGGAGAGGGAGGAGGTCAGCCCCAGCATTTT.

The rearrangement joins TRBV9 to TRBJ1-3; D possibly corresponds to TRBD1 (6 bases). This CDR3 contains 14 residues. Germline loops: CDR1 SGDLS, CDR2 YYNGEE. V lost 4 bases and J lost 4, with 12 bases in between. The CDR3: CASSSPGQGNTIYF. CDR3 in DNA: TGTGCCAGCAGCTCCCCGGGACAAGGAAACACCATATATTTT.

This chain uses TRBV30 with TRBJ2-2, with 8 bases aligning to TRBD2. J was trimmed by 0 bases and V by 2 bases; bases with no gene match: 5. The CDR3 consists of 16 residues. Germline CDR1 is GTSNPN and CDR2 is SVGIG (reference sequence). Here the CDR3 DNA reads TGTGCCTGGAGTAGGGCGGGGGGATCGAACACCGGGGAGCTGTTTTTT. This translates into CAWSRAGGSNTGELFF.

This rearrangement joins TRBV11-2 to TRBJ2-7; possibly TRBD1 for D (6 bases). The V and J ends lost 5 bases and 3 bases respectively, with 8 bases between them. The germline gives CDR1 SGHAT, CDR2 FQNNGV. This CDR3 is built from 12 residues. The CDR3 protein is CASSAGVYEQYF. The CDR3 DNA reads as TGTGCCAGCAGCGCAGGGGTCTACGAGCAGTACTTC.

This clone was observed once. The gene calls are TRBV4-1 and TRBJ1-5; D remains ambiguous. The CDR3 has 17 amino acids. CDR1 is MGHRA and CDR2 is YSYEKL in the germline V gene. V shed 0 bases and J shed 3 bases, with 15 bases lying between them. CDR3 DNA: TGCGCCAGCAGCCAAGATGTCGAAGCTTCTACCAATCAGCCCCAGCATTTT. Its protein product is CASSQDVEASTNQPQHF.

The gene calls are TRBV27 and TRBJ2-7; D is unresolved. Trimming stripped 4 bases from V and 1 base from J, with 8 bases between. This CDR3 has 13 amino acids. Germline V gene data show CDR1 as MNHEY and CDR2 as SMNVEV (reference sequence). CDR3 bases: TGTGCCAGCAGTTCCCCCTTATCCTACGAGCAGTACTTC. It yields the protein CASSSPLSYEQYF.

The rearrangement uses TRBV7-9 and TRBJ1-4, with 10 bases fitting TRBD1. CDR1 is SEHNR, CDR2 FQNEAQ, per germline (reference sequence). This CDR3 has 16 amino acids. The ends lost 0 bases at V and 8 bases at J; junction bases unmatched: 6. This CDR3 reads CASSLAVGTGDEKLFF. The CDR3 nucleotides are TGTGCCAGCAGCTTAGCTGTTGGGACAGGGGACGAAAAACTGTTTTTT.

The chain joins TRBV27 to TRBJ2-6, with 7 bases lining up with TRBD2. V was clipped by 6 bases and J by 2 bases; unmatched bases: 13. Germline values: CDR1 MNHEY, CDR2 SMNVEV (reference sequence). This CDR3 spans 18 amino acids. The CDR3 DNA is TGTGCCAGCAGCGCCGGACTAGGCCCTACAGCTGGGGCCAACGTCCTGACTTTC. Its protein product is CASSAGLGPTAGANVLTF.

The chain has TRBV7-2 and TRBJ1-4; no definite D call. The CDR3 totals 13 residues. With 4 bases removed from V and 2 bases from J, the gap between germline ends came to 5 bases. CDR1 SGHTA and CDR2 FQGNSA come from the germline V gene. CDR3 protein: CASSYGTNEKLFF. The CDR3 region has the DNA TGTGCCAGCAGCTATGGCACTAATGAAAAACTGTTTTTT.

The chain carries TRBV6-5 and TRBJ1-2; 9 bases fit TRBD1. Germline loops: CDR1 MNHEY, CDR2 SVGAGI. V gave up 6 bases and J gave up 6 bases; unmatched junction bases: 5. This CDR3 spans 13 amino acids. CDR3 sequence (DNA): TGTGCCAGCAGGTACAGGGGGCTGGATGGCTACACCTTC. Its translation is CASRYRGLDGYTF.

The chain is built from TRBV18 and TRBJ1-6; unclear D gene. This CDR3 spans 16 amino acids. Trimming removed 2 bases from V and 0 bases from J, with 8 bases in between. Germline-derived CDR1 and CDR2 are KGHSH and LQKENI. DNA of the CDR3: TGTGCCAGCTCACCATTACAGAGCTCCTATAATTCACCCCTCCACTTT. This encodes CASSPLQSSYNSPLHF. The full variable domain, with the rest looked up from reference TRBV18 and TRBJ1-6, is NAGVMQNPRHLVRRRGQEARLRCSPMKGHSHVYWYRQLPEEGLKFMVYLQKENIIDESGMPKERFSAEFPKEGPSILRIQQVVRGDSAAYFCASSPLQSSYNSPLHFGNGTRLTVT.

V is TRBV7-6 and J is TRBJ2-7; 8 bases map to TRBD1. Germline assignment: CDR1 SGHVS and CDR2 FNYEAQ. This CDR3 spans 16 amino acids. V was pared by 5 bases and J by 2 bases, with 11 bases of the junction left unmatched. CDR3 loop: CASSPYQGAKTYEQYF. As DNA, the CDR3 is TGTGCCAGCAGCCCATACCAGGGGGCTAAGACCTACGAGCAGTACTTC.

V gene TRBV29-1 combines with J gene TRBJ1-1; a possible D gene is TRBD1 (5 bases). The germline V gene has CDR1 SQVTM and CDR2 ANQGSEA. This CDR3 region has 12 residues. V lost 8 bases and J lost 7, with 17 bases in between. Here the CDR3 reads CSLGYLGDEAFF. CDR3 sequence (DNA): TGCAGCCTAGGATACTTAGGGGATGAAGCTTTCTTT.

The rearrangement joins TRBV19 to TRBJ2-3; possibly TRBD2 for D (5 bases). This CDR3 comprises 15 residues. Germline V gene sequence: CDR1 LNHDA, CDR2 SQIVND (reference sequence). The V end was cut by 0 bases, the J end by 4 bases, with 11 bases between. CDR3 amino acids: CASSIEQGLADTQYF. The CDR3 region has the DNA TGTGCCAGTAGTATAGAACAAGGACTCGCAGATACGCAGTATTTT.

This clone was seen just once. The rearrangement joins TRBV19 to TRBJ1-2; D perhaps matches TRBD1 (6 bases). The V and J ends lost 7 bases and 8 bases respectively, with 20 bases between them. Germline lookup yields CDR1 LNHDA and CDR2 SQIVND (reference sequence). The CDR3 spans 14 residues. CDR3: CASIVVLGTKGYTF. In nucleotides, the CDR3 is TGTGCCAGTATCGTAGTATTGGGGACAAAGGGCTACACCTTC. Together with reference TRBV19 and TRBJ1-2, the CDR3 gives the full variable domain: DGGITQSPKYLFRKEGQNVTLSCEQNLNHDAMYWYRQDPGQGLRLIYYSQIVNDFQKGDIAEGYSVSREKKESFPLTVTSAQKNPTAFYLCASIVVLGTKGYTFGSGTRLTVV.

The chain uses TRBV4-1 and TRBJ1-4; 7 bases fit TRBD1. CDR3 size: 14 residues. V was pared by 1 base and J by 8 bases, with 4 bases of the junction left unmatched. Germline values: CDR1 MGHRA, CDR2 YSYEKL. The CDR3: CASSQVRGREKLFF. CDR3 in DNA: TGCGCCAGCAGCCAAGTTAGGGGGCGCGAAAAACTGTTTTTT.

The chain has TRBV6-5 and TRBJ2-7; no clear D. V dropped 5 bases and J dropped 0 bases, with 8 bases sitting between them. The CDR3 is 13 amino acids. Germline CDR1 reads MNHEY; CDR2 reads SVGAGI. In nucleotides, the CDR3 is TGTGCCAGCAGTACATCCAGCTCCTACGAGCAGTACTTC. This encodes CASSTSSSYEQYF.

The rearrangement joins TRBV7-8 to TRBJ1-2; D might be TRBD1 (6 bases). The CDR3 loop spans 16 amino acids. The ends were cut back, 1 base at V and 6 bases at J, with 18 bases in the middle. CDR1 SGHVS and CDR2 FQNEAQ come from the germline V gene. CDR3 residues: CASSLVRFGQNHGYTF. DNA for the CDR3: TGTGCCAGCAGCTTAGTTCGTTTTGGACAGAATCATGGCTACACCTTC.